The 32 T cell receptor beta chains listed next were all sequenced from one sample in a study of regulatory T cells in long-lasting Graves disease. Arm-PCR of CDR3 regions and iRepertoire HTBI primers were used to build TCR beta libraries. TCRdb re-analysed the multiplex PCR reads in MiXCR, keeping a single row per CDR3 protein. The sample has roughly 500,000 distinct CDR3 sequences; 20% to 25% are singletons. Sample time point: persistent/refractory GD, antithyroid drugs over 5 years with positive TRAb. The TCR library was made from RNA that had been extracted from PBMCs in TRIzol. This material consisted of peripheral blood mononuclear cells (PBMCs), taken when the disease was refractory, from a patient treated with antithyroid drugs. These receptors were taken from a female donor with Graves disease.

The chain couples TRBV30 to TRBJ2-7; D is perhaps TRBD2 (6 bases). The CDR3 runs 12 residues. Trimming took 7 bases from V and 1 from J, leaving 11 bases between them. Germline V lookup: CDR1 GTSNPN, CDR2 SVGIG (reference sequence). CDR3 loop: CAFSRGSYEQYF. DNA for the CDR3: TGTGCCTTTAGCCGGGGGTCCTACGAGCAGTACTTC.

In its sample, this clonotype was seen a few times. The chain carries TRBV20-1 and TRBJ1-6; 10 bases fit TRBD1. The CDR3 is 14 amino acids. Germline lookup yields CDR1 DFQATT and CDR2 SNEGSKA (reference sequence). The V gene end was trimmed by 5 bases and the J gene end by 10 bases; junction bases not matched to a gene: 8. The DNA for the CDR3 is TGCAGTGCTTCGACAGGGGGCTCTGGATCACCCCTCCACTTT. Protein: CSASTGGSGSPLHF.

This clonotype was counted only a few times. V is TRBV7-2 and J is TRBJ1-2; no clear D gene. Germline CDR1 reads SGHTA; CDR2 reads FQGNSA. V was clipped by 2 bases and J by 7 bases, with 5 bases between them. The length of the CDR3 is 11 residues. CDR3 amino acids: CASSLTFGYTF. CDR3 coding DNA: TGTGCCAGCAGCTTAACGTTTGGCTACACCTTC.

The sample holds many counts of this clonotype. The genes are TRBV2 and TRBJ1-1; D call uncertain. The CDR3 has 13 amino acids. Germline V gene data show CDR1 as SNHLY and CDR2 as FYNNEI. Trimming left V 4 bases short and J 1 base short, with 7 bases between. CDR3 loop: CASSADKNTEAFF. For the CDR3, the DNA is TGTGCCAGCAGTGCAGACAAGAACACTGAAGCTTTCTTT.

For this clonotype: Germline and junction disagree at one end, which may indicate a read error. The rearrangement links TRBV7-7 to TRBJ2-1; 10 bases align to TRBD2. The CDR3 extends over 16 amino acids. Germline lookup yields CDR1 SSHAT and CDR2 FNYEAQ (reference sequence). This CDR3 is CASSLGLAGASDEQFF. CDR3 in DNA: TGTGCTAGCAGCTTAGGGCTAGCGGGAGCCAGCGATGAGCAGTTCTTC.

At least ten counts were recorded for this clonotype. V is TRBV6-1 and J is TRBJ1-2, with 7 positions matching TRBD1. Germline V gene lookup returns CDR1 MNHNS and CDR2 SASEGT. The CDR3 is 13 amino acids. Germline trimming cut 7 bases from V and 6 bases from J; bases unmatched to any gene: 8. CDR3 in amino acids: CASIQTGSNGYTF. In DNA, the CDR3 is TGTGCCAGCATCCAGACAGGGAGCAATGGCTACACCTTC.

The V and J genes are TRBV6-1 and TRBJ2-2; D unresolved. The CDR3 contains 16 residues. V lost 6 bases, J lost 1 base, and 15 bases lay in between. Germline V gives CDR1 MNHNS, CDR2 SASEGT. The CDR3 bases are TGTGCCAGCAGCTCACAACTGGGTGGGAACACCGGGGAGCTGTTTTTT. Protein product: CASSSQLGGNTGELFF.

Ten or more counts support this clonotype. CDR3 residues: CASRTGPNSPLHF. The CDR3 DNA reads as TGTGCCAGCAGGACAGGGCCAAATTCACCCCTCCACTTT. The chain recombines TRBV28 with TRBJ1-6; TRBD1 aligns across 7 bases. V gave up 6 bases and J gave up 7 bases; unmatched junction bases: 3. The CDR3 has 13 residues. Germline loops: CDR1 MDHEN, CDR2 SYDVKM.

This chain joins TRBV18 and TRBJ1-3; no definite D call. V was trimmed by 6 bases and J by 2 bases, leaving 14 bases between them. The germline CDR1 and CDR2 sequences are KGHSH and LQKENI. The CDR3 runs to 15 residues. The DNA for the CDR3 is TGTGCCAGCTCGCGGACTTCGGAGCCTGGAAACACCATATATTTT. Protein sequence: CASSRTSEPGNTIYF.

The chain couples TRBV3-1 to TRBJ1-4; a possible D gene is TRBD1 (5 bases). The CDR3 extends over 16 amino acids. The germline gives CDR1 LGHDT, CDR2 YNNKEL (reference sequence). Trimming left V 0 bases short and J 8 bases short, with 16 bases between. The CDR3 region has the DNA TGTGCCAGCAGCCAAGATGACAGTAGTAAAGGGGAAAAACTGTTTTTT. It is translated as CASSQDDSSKGEKLFF.

This clonotype was counted at least ten times. The J gene is TRBJ1-1, the V gene TRBV6-5; D remains unclear. This CDR3 spans 13 amino acids. Germline V lookup: CDR1 MNHEY, CDR2 SVGAGI. The V end lost 2 bases, the J end lost 1 base, and 5 bases lay between the germline ends. The CDR3 nucleotides are TGTGCCAGCAGTTACGGGGAGAACACTGAAGCTTTCTTT. Its protein is CASSYGENTEAFF.

The chain joins TRBV11-1 to TRBJ2-6; 9 nucleotides agree with TRBD1. CDR3 length equals 17 residues. V trimming: 1 base; J trimming: 3 bases; junction bases outside the gene matches: 4. Germline V gene data show CDR1 as SGHAT and CDR2 as FQDESV (reference sequence). The CDR3 coding sequence is TGTGCCAGCAGCTTAGTACAGGGGGCGTTTGGGGCCAACGTCCTGACTTTC. This encodes CASSLVQGAFGANVLTF.

This clonotype appeared many times. The chain uses TRBV6-1 and TRBJ2-2; 8 bases are a match to TRBD2. The CDR3 sequence is 17 residues long. Per the germline V gene, CDR1 is MNHNS and CDR2 is SASEGT. V lost 7 bases to trimming and J lost 6 bases; unmatched junction nucleotides: 16. The CDR3: CASTQGYGTSRPGELFF. CDR3 DNA sequence: TGTGCCAGCACCCAAGGCTACGGGACTAGTCGTCCCGGGGAGCTGTTTTTT.

This clonotype was counted at least ten times. This sequence joins TRBV7-2 and TRBJ2-5; unclear D gene. Between the trimmed V and J ends, which lost 2 bases and 2 bases, there was a span of 9 bases. The germline gives CDR1 SGHTA, CDR2 FQGNSA. The CDR3 covers 14 residues. This CDR3 is CASSLSENQETQYF. In DNA form, the CDR3 reads TGTGCCAGCAGCTTATCGGAGAATCAAGAGACCCAGTACTTC.

This clonotype was observed many times. The chain joins TRBV2 to TRBJ2-7; TRBD1 matches 7 bases. This CDR3 has 14 amino acids. Unmatched junction bases numbered 7, after V lost 6 bases and J lost 2 bases. CDR1 is SNHLY, CDR2 FYNNEI, per germline. The chain's CDR3 is CASSTPGQTYEQYF. As DNA, the CDR3 is TGTGCCAGCAGCACCCCGGGACAGACCTACGAGCAGTACTTC.

This clonotype occurred a few times. The chain uses TRBV24-1 and TRBJ2-7; 8 bases agree with TRBD1. Looked up from germline, CDR1 is KGHDR and CDR2 is SFDVKD. This CDR3 comprises 12 residues. V was pared by 12 bases and J by 5 bases, with 8 bases of the junction left unmatched. DNA of the CDR3: TGTGCCGTGGGACAGGCCGTCCACGAGCAGTACTTC. Translated: CAVGQAVHEQYF.

This clonotype was counted at least ten times. The CDR3 loop is CASGASRDRDSYEQYF. The CDR3 region has the DNA TGTGCTAGTGGTGCTTCCCGGGACAGGGACTCCTACGAGCAGTACTTC. The V call is TRBV12-5, the J call TRBJ2-7, with 9 positions matching TRBD1. Germline CDR1 is LGHNT and CDR2 is FRNRAP. V shed 5 bases, J shed 0 bases, and the junction held 8 bases outside the gene matches. The CDR3 runs to 16 residues. The full variable domain, completed using reference TRBV12-5 and TRBJ2-7, is DARVTQTPRHKVTEMGQEVTMRCQPILGHNTVFWYRQTMMQGLELLAYFRNRAPLDDSGMPKDRFSAEMPDATLATLKIQPSEPRDSAVYFCASGASRDRDSYEQYFGPGTRLTVT.

The chain is built from TRBV30 and TRBJ2-7; D not resolved. The CDR3 contains 13 residues. Per the germline V gene, CDR1 is GTSNPN and CDR2 is SVGIG (reference sequence). Deletions cut 0 bases from V and 5 bases from J, with 11 bases between. In nucleotides, the CDR3 is TGTGCCTGGAGTGTAATACCTACCGACGAGCAGTACTTC. Its translation: CAWSVIPTDEQYF. Full variable domain (outside the CDR3, taken from reference TRBV30 and TRBJ2-7): SQTIHQWPATLVQPVGSPLSLECTVEGTSNPNLYWYRQAAGRGLQLLFYSVGIGQISSEVPQNLSASRPQDRQFILSSKKLLLSDSGFYLCAWSVIPTDEQYFGPGTRLTVT.

This clonotype has more than one count but fewer than ten. The chain has TRBV6-1 and TRBJ1-5, with D unresolved. Germline CDR1 and CDR2: MNHNS and SASEGT. CDR3 length: 15 amino acids. The V end lost 7 bases, the J end lost 0 bases, and 13 bases lay between the germline ends. The CDR3 loop is CASTSHGYSNQPQHF. Written as DNA, the CDR3 is TGTGCCAGCACTTCCCACGGATATAGCAATCAGCCCCAGCATTTT.

This clonotype was seen repeatedly, ten times or more. V gene TRBV28 combines with J gene TRBJ2-7; TRBD2 matches 8 bases. The ends lost 6 bases at V and 5 bases at J; junction bases unmatched: 12. The germline gives CDR1 MDHEN, CDR2 SYDVKM. The CDR3 has 15 amino acids. In nucleotides, the CDR3 is TGTGCCAGCAGACCGGGGGGGGAAGGGGGTAACGAGCAGTACTTC. Residues: CASRPGGEGGNEQYF. Together with reference TRBV28 and TRBJ2-7, the CDR3 gives the full variable domain: DVKVTQSSRYLVKRTGEKVFLECVQDMDHENMFWYRQDPGLGLRLIYFSYDVKMKEKGDIPEGYSVSREKKERFSLILESASTNQTSMYLCASRPGGEGGNEQYFGPGTRLTVT.

The V and J genes are TRBV20-1 and TRBJ1-2; 7 nucleotides align to TRBD1. This CDR3 is built from 13 residues. Germline values: CDR1 DFQATT, CDR2 SNEGSKA (reference sequence). With 1 base clipped from V and 8 bases from J, the junction kept 7 bases outside the gene matches. Here the CDR3 reads CSARVTGETGYTF. CDR3 nucleotides: TGCAGTGCTAGAGTAACAGGGGAAACCGGCTACACCTTC.

This clonotype was seen repeatedly, ten times or more. The chain employs TRBV2 and TRBJ1-2; D remains ambiguous. Germline lookup yields CDR1 SNHLY and CDR2 FYNNEI. Deletions cut 4 bases from V and 2 bases from J, with 11 bases between. CDR3 length equals 14 residues. The CDR3 loop reads CASSVRTENYGYTF. The DNA for the CDR3 is TGTGCCAGCAGTGTGAGGACGGAGAACTATGGCTACACCTTC. The full variable domain, completed using reference TRBV2 and TRBJ1-2, is EPEVTQTPSHQVTQMGQEVILRCVPISNHLYFYWYRQILGQKVEFLVSFYNNEISEKSEIFDDQFSVERPDGSNFTLKIRSTKLEDSAMYFCASSVRTENYGYTFGSGTRLTVV.

J is TRBJ1-2 and V is TRBV18, with 9 bases aligning to TRBD1. Germline CDR1 and CDR2: KGHSH and LQKENI. After removal of 3 bases from V and 7 bases from J, the junction contained 9 bases not matched to a gene. CDR3 length equals 15 residues. This CDR3 reads CASSPPRQGVSGYTF. CDR3 sequence (DNA): TGTGCCAGCTCACCTCCGAGACAGGGGGTATCTGGCTACACCTTC.

This chain connects TRBV6-2 or TRBV6-3 to TRBJ2-2, with D perhaps given as TRBD1 or TRBD2 (6 bases each). V gave up 4 bases and J gave up 5 bases, with 11 bases separating them. CDR3 size: 14 residues. Germline CDR1 reads MNHEY; CDR2 reads SVGEGT. CDR3 residues: CASSWGAMTGELFF. DNA for the CDR3: TGTGCCAGCAGTTGGGGGGCTATGACCGGGGAGCTGTTTTTT.

This chain uses TRBV5-1 with TRBJ2-7, with D possibly matching TRBD2 (6 bases). Germline V gene sequence: CDR1 SGHRS, CDR2 YFSETQ. This CDR3 is built from 15 residues. Trimming cost V 4 bases and J 6 bases, with 20 bases left between them. The CDR3 spells CASSRGGTEVREQYF. CDR3 coding DNA: TGCGCCAGCAGCCGTGGGGGGACGGAGGTCCGCGAGCAGTACTTC.

This clonotype was counted ten times or more. The rearrangement uses TRBV7-2 and TRBJ2-7; TRBD1 is a possible D gene (6 bases). Deletions cut 5 bases from V and 3 bases from J, with 11 bases between. Per the germline V gene, CDR1 is SGHTA and CDR2 is FQGNSA. The CDR3 totals 13 residues. CDR3 sequence reads: CASSLEQGYEQYF. In DNA form, the CDR3 reads TGTGCCAGCAGCCTTGAACAGGGCTACGAGCAGTACTTC.

This clonotype has ten or more counts. V and J are TRBV28 and TRBJ1-1, with D hard to call. The length of the CDR3 is 14 residues. From germline, CDR1 is MDHEN and CDR2 SYDVKM. The V end lost 6 bases, the J end lost 5 bases, and 16 bases lay between the germline ends. CDR3 sequence: CASRSGTTRTEAFF. The DNA for the CDR3 is TGTGCCAGCAGGTCTGGCACAACGAGAACTGAAGCTTTCTTT.

The sample holds a few counts of this clonotype. The chain links TRBV19 to TRBJ1-5, with TRBD1 matching over 7 bases. The CDR3 length is 15 residues. With 3 bases clipped from V and 6 bases from J, the junction kept 8 bases outside the gene matches. Germline V lookup: CDR1 LNHDA, CDR2 SQIVND (reference sequence). The CDR3 DNA reads as TGTGCCAGTAGTATGGGGACAGCCTCCCCTCAGCCCCAGCATTTT. Amino acids: CASSMGTASPQPQHF.

This clonotype was detected many times. The chain is built from TRBV12-3 or TRBV12-4 and TRBJ1-2, with TRBD1 matching over 8 bases. The V segment lost 3 bases and the J segment 8 bases; nucleotides outside the gene matches: 5. This CDR3 has 13 residues. Written as DNA, the CDR3 is TGTGCCAGCAGTTTTGACAGGGGAGACGGCTACACCTTC. It translates to CASSFDRGDGYTF.

For this clonotype: A much larger clone is a single base away; this may be a read error. CDR3 sequence: CASGLGTRSNTEAFF. CDR3 sequence (DNA): TGTGCCAGCGGTTTAGGGACCCGCTCGAACACTGAAGCTTTCTTT. The rearrangement joins TRBV12-3 or TRBV12-4 to TRBJ1-1; a weak D match, TRBD1 (5 bases). The CDR3 is 15 residues long.

Details on this clonotype: One end of the junction varies from germline; a read error may be responsible. The chain is built from TRBV28 and TRBJ1-2; a weak D match, TRBD1 (6 bases). The CDR3 has 15 residues. The germline V gene encodes CDR1 MDHEN and CDR2 SYDVKM. Here the CDR3 DNA reads TGCGCCAGCAGCCAAGATTCCACAGGGAACTATGGCTACACCTTC. Protein: CASSQDSTGNYGYTF.

This clonotype came up a few times. The V gene is TRBV19, the J gene TRBJ1-2; D is unclear. Germline loops: CDR1 LNHDA, CDR2 SQIVND (reference sequence). With 8 bases removed from V and 4 bases from J, the gap between germline ends came to 17 bases. This CDR3 has 14 amino acids. As DNA, the CDR3 is TGTGCCAGTCGACATTACCTCGACACCTATGGCTACACCTTC. Protein product: CASRHYLDTYGYTF.